The source of this T cell receptor beta chain is a study of radiotherapy plus CTLA-4 blockade in lung cancer. Study-wide context: Of the patients, about 18% showed objective responses and more than 30% attained disease control.

The protocol was immunoSEQ multiplex PCR, while the TCRdb copy is restricted to in-frame clones and leaves out a portion. The table lists roughly 120,000 clones, more than 65% of them singletons. Study observations and caveats: Blood-borne expansion of tumor-derived TCR clones followed radiotherapy plus ipilimumab.

Focal radiation plus CTLA-4 blockade with ipilimumab was administered to patients who had chemo-refractory metastatic non-small-cell lung cancer. This clone was seen a single time. What it binds is not known. The sequencing here drew on peripheral blood, taken from a patient treated with radiotherapy plus ipilimumab. The TCR was taken from a human donor with non-small cell lung cancer that progressed on radiotherapy plus ipilimumab. Some clones in this sample may be carry-over from other donors' samples.

The CDR3 sequence: CASSLVAVNTGELFF. CDR3 DNA: TGCGCCAGCAGCTTGGTAGCGGTGAACACCGGGGAGCTGTTTTTT. This chain links TRBV5-1 with TRBJ2-2; D may be TRBD2 (6 bases). The germline V gene encodes CDR1 SGHRS and CDR2 YFSETQ. The ends were cut back, 0 bases at V and 1 base at J, with 7 bases in the middle. The CDR3 spans 15 residues.